The 9 T cell receptor beta chains below come from one sample, sequenced in a study of T cells in Graves' hyperthyroidism and ophthalmopathy. The TCR beta CDR3 regions underwent amplification using RNA transcripts as the source. Using the HTBI primer set, a first-round RT-PCR was run on the TCR CDR3. In TCRdb, the multiplex PCR reads were re-called with MiXCR into one record per CDR3 protein. The data contain roughly 260,000 distinct CDR3 sequences, about 14% of them singletons. The sample taken for sequencing was blood. The receptor source for this set is a woman aged 40 to 50 with Graves' hyperthyroidism that later progressed to Graves' ophthalmopathy.

The genes are TRBV19 and TRBJ2-1; the match to TRBD1 covers 9 bases. The trim removed 6 bases at V and 7 bases at J, leaving 13 bases unmatched. This CDR3 has 16 amino acids. Germline-derived CDR1 and CDR2 are LNHDA and SQIVND (reference sequence). The CDR3 nucleotides are TGTGCCAGTAGCGAAACAGGGGGCTCAGGGGCAAATGAGCAGTTCTTC. It specifies CASSETGGSGANEQFF.

This clonotype has ten or more counts. The V gene is TRBV7-9, the J gene TRBJ2-3; D ambiguous. This CDR3 is built from 22 residues. Germline CDR1 and CDR2: SEHNR and FQNEAQ (reference sequence). The V end was cut by 2 bases, the J end by 1 base, with 31 bases between. In nucleotides, the CDR3 is TGTGCCAGCAGCTTAATCCTAGGGTATATTCCGCCTGACCCGCTAGGCACAGATACGCAGTATTTT. It codes for CASSLILGYIPPDPLGTDTQYF.

This clonotype was detected many times. V and J are TRBV2 and TRBJ2-7; D possibly matches TRBD1 or TRBD2 (5 bases each). V was pared by 7 bases and J by 5 bases, with 21 bases between. Per germline, CDR1 SNHLY and CDR2 FYNNEI. CDR3 length equals 15 residues. Written as DNA, the CDR3 is TGTGCCAGCACCCCCCCTTCGAGGGGCCGAGACGAGCAGTACTTC. The encoded protein is CASTPPSRGRDEQYF.

There are many counts of this clonotype. Its ends do not fully match the called genes, so a read error is possible. The chain has TRBV28 and TRBJ2-7; D is ambiguous. The CDR3 covers 15 residues. Germline CDR1 is MDHEN and CDR2 is SYDVKM. The CDR3 loop is CASSFGRPPSDEQYF. CDR3 bases: TGTGCCAGCAGTTTTGGACGGCCCCCCTCCGACGAGCAGTACTTC.

A few counts support this clonotype. This sequence joins TRBV5-1 and TRBJ2-7; 14 bases map to TRBD2. J was trimmed by 5 bases and V by 4 bases; bases with no gene match: 8. Germline V CDR1 and CDR2: SGHRS, YFSETQ. The CDR3 runs 16 residues. The CDR3 reads CASSAGLAGVKNEQYF. The DNA for the CDR3 is TGCGCCAGCAGCGCGGGACTAGCGGGAGTGAAGAACGAGCAGTACTTC.

This clonotype has ten or more counts. The genes are TRBV11-3 and TRBJ2-1; D might be TRBD1 or TRBD2, each matching 7 bases. Germline V gene sequence: CDR1 SGHNT, CDR2 YENEEA. Trimming pared 8 bases from V and 6 bases from J, leaving 20 bases between. This CDR3 spans 15 amino acids. CDR3 in DNA: TGTGCCAGCTCCCCTGGGAGGGGGCGATTCAATGAGCAGTTCTTC. This codes for CASSPGRGRFNEQFF.

This rearrangement joins TRBV30 to TRBJ2-5, with 8 nucleotides matching TRBD2. Germline V lookup: CDR1 GTSNPN, CDR2 SVGIG (reference sequence). The CDR3 runs 16 residues. J was trimmed by 5 bases and V by 0 bases; bases with no gene match: 11. CDR3 DNA sequence: TGTGCCTGGAGTGTAGGAGGACTAGCTCTAGGCGAGACCCAGTACTTC. Encoded protein: CAWSVGGLALGETQYF.

V and J are TRBV19 and TRBJ2-2, with TRBD1 identical over 11 bases. The CDR3 length is 15 residues. With V trimmed by 6 bases and J by 7 bases, 7 bases remained unmatched. The germline V gene has CDR1 LNHDA and CDR2 SQIVND (reference sequence). The CDR3 loop reads CASSRRTGGSGELFF. In DNA, the CDR3 is TGTGCCAGTAGCCGTAGGACAGGGGGCAGCGGGGAGCTGTTTTTT.

This clonotype has a count of ten or more. The V call is TRBV3-1, the J call TRBJ2-7, with D hard to call. The germline V and J ends were trimmed by 2 bases and 3 bases, with 8 bases remaining between them. The CDR3 spans 13 residues. The germline CDR1 and CDR2 sequences are LGHDT and YNNKEL (reference sequence). The CDR3 protein is CASSQKIFYEQYF. CDR3 coding DNA: TGTGCCAGCAGCCAAAAGATATTCTACGAGCAGTACTTC.